Below, one T cell receptor beta chain is given with its context. During active infection, Seattle patients enrolled and were then monitored through disease. The method was immunoSEQ multiplex PCR; TCRdb's version includes in-frame clones alone and lacks a portion of them. The sample records about 290,000 clones, roughly 86% being singletons. The data derive from a study of blood T cell repertoires in COVID-19. Specimen: peripheral blood. The receptor comes from a woman in her thirties with COVID-19, enrolled during active disease.

The DNA of the CDR3 is TGTGCTAGTGGTTTGCCTAGGACAGGGGGCCTTAGGGTCCCCTCCTACGAGCAGTACTTC. Protein: CASGLPRTGGLRVPSYEQYF. This sequence joins TRBV12-5 and TRBJ2-7; 11 bases are a match to TRBD1. Trimming at V came to 2 bases and at J to 0 bases, leaving 15 bases not matched to a gene. Looked up from germline, CDR1 is LGHNT and CDR2 is FRNRAP. The CDR3 has 20 residues.